This T cell receptor beta chain was sequenced during a study of molecular identifiers for immune sequencing clone quantification. In regard to this clonotype: Its specificity is unknown.

Whole-study results and caveats: With a barcode shared among identical TCR molecules, highly expanded clone sizes could be underestimated.

TCRdb fed the PCR reads into MiXCR, producing one record per CDR3 protein. The table has approximately 63,000 distinct CDR3 sequences, 15% to 20% seen once; the top ten hold over 1.1%. The sequence derives from a human donor in good health. Some libraries in this study had Jurkat cell RNA spiked in. The source material was naive CD8+ T cells from blood, with Jurkat cell RNA spiked in. Regarding subset: FACS-sorted CD8+CD4-CCR7+CD45RA+ naive T cells.

The CDR3 bases are TGCAGTGCTAGAATCCCCTACAGGGGGGTACAAGAGACCCAGTACTTC. Protein: CSARIPYRGVQETQYF. This chain joins TRBV20-1 and TRBJ2-5; 8 positions match TRBD1. J was trimmed by 2 bases and V by 2 bases; bases with no gene match: 10. The germline CDR1 and CDR2 sequences are DFQATT and SNEGSKA (reference sequence). The CDR3 spans 16 residues.